This T cell receptor (beta chain) is drawn from a study of long-term antiretroviral therapy in people with HIV. General study results and limits: Although diversity increased after ART, it remained lower than in transplant donor controls. Specimens of blood were obtained during 2004 to 2017, possibly under older ART regimens.

Investigators performed immunoSEQ version v3.0 at survey level. The repertoire was sequenced with immunoSEQ multiplex PCR; TCRdb's copy has only in-frame clones and lacks some. The sample records under 20,000 clones, about 78% being singletons. V gave up 4 bases and J gave up 0 bases, with 12 bases separating them. The V gene's germline CDR1 is SGHRS and CDR2 YFSETQ. CDR3 length: 15 residues. Worth noting for this clone: Antigen: not known.

This material consisted of unsorted PBMCs, taken 0.3 years after starting antiretroviral therapy. The receptor comes from a woman aged 50 to 60 with HIV. The chain combines TRBV5-1 with TRBJ2-3; D uncertain. This CDR3 reads CASSDGFTSTDTQYF. Here the CDR3 DNA reads TGCGCCAGCAGCGACGGGTTCACTAGCACAGATACGCAGTATTTT.